One and the same sample provided the 5 T cell receptor beta chains below, sequenced in a study of T-cell memory formation after mild COVID-19. TCRdb analysed the 5' RACE reads with MiXCR anew, one entry per CDR3 protein. Among roughly 450,000 distinct CDR3 sequences listed, approximately 18% were seen once. Sequencing used PBMCs or a T cell subset sorted from them (not recorded which). The receptors stem from an adult woman who had mild COVID-19 (a few samples of this study predate the infection). Cell type and time point are not known.

The chain joins TRBV7-2 to TRBJ1-2; unclear D gene. V gave up 4 bases and J gave up 4 bases, with 16 bases separating them. Germline assignment: CDR1 SGHTA and CDR2 FQGNSA. This CDR3 contains 15 residues. CDR3 nucleotides: TGTGCCAGCAGCTCCCCACTGAAAGGGCGCTATGGCTACACCTTC. Encoded protein: CASSSPLKGRYGYTF.

This clonotype was found a few times. CDR3 in amino acids: CATSDPQGKSPYNEQFF. The CDR3 bases are TGTGCCACCAGTGATCCACAGGGAAAAAGTCCCTACAATGAGCAGTTCTTC. V gene TRBV24-1 combines with J gene TRBJ2-1; maybe TRBD1 (6 bases). The ends were cut back, 3 bases at V and 2 bases at J, with 16 bases in the middle. The CDR3 has 17 amino acids. Germline V gene data show CDR1 as KGHDR and CDR2 as SFDVKD.

V is TRBV4-3 and J is TRBJ2-7, with TRBD1 matching over 7 bases. CDR3 size: 15 residues. Germline CDR1 and CDR2: LGHNA and YSLEER. J gave up 1 base and V 1 base, and 4 bases lay outside the gene matches. CDR3 in amino acids: CASSQAEGASYEQYF. The DNA for the CDR3 is TGCGCCAGCAGCCAAGCTGAGGGGGCATCCTACGAGCAGTACTTC.

The rearrangement links TRBV30 to TRBJ1-2; TRBD1 matches 8 bases. Unmatched junction bases numbered 9, after V lost 4 bases and J lost 8 bases. The CDR3 sequence is 13 residues long. CDR1 is GTSNPN, CDR2 SVGIG, per germline (reference sequence). The CDR3, as DNA: TGTGCCTGGAACCCCAGGGGGCCCTTCGGCTACACCTTC. It translates to CAWNPRGPFGYTF.

The CDR3 here is CATSTGLGTEAFF. In DNA form, the CDR3 reads TGTGCCACCTCGACAGGGTTGGGCACTGAAGCTTTCTTT. The gene calls are TRBV25-1 and TRBJ1-1; TRBD1 agrees at 7 bases. Trimming at V came to 10 bases and at J to 4 bases, leaving 9 bases not matched to a gene. The CDR3 is made up of 13 amino acids. Germline CDR1 is MGHDK and CDR2 is SYGVNS.